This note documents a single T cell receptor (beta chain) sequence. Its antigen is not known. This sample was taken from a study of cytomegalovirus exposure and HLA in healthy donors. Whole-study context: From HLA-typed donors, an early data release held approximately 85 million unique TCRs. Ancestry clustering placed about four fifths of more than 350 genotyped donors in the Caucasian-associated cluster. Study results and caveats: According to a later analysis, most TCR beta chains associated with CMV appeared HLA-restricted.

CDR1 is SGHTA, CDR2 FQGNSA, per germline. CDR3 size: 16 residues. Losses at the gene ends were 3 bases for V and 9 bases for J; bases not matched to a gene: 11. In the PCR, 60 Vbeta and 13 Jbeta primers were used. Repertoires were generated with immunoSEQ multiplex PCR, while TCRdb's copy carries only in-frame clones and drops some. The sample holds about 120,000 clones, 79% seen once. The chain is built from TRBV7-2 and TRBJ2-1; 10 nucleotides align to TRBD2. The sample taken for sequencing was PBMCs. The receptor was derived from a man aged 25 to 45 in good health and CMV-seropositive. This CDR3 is CASSFQGAGGPFEQFF. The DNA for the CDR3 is TGTGCCAGCAGCTTCCAGGGAGCGGGGGGGCCTTTTGAGCAGTTCTTC.